This entry lists 5 T cell receptor beta chains sequenced from one sample in a study of T cells in localized non-small cell lung cancer. Using immunoSEQ multiplex PCR, the repertoire was profiled, and TCRdb retains in-frame clones only, with some absent. The data contain 45,000 to 60,000 clones, about 83% of them singletons. The sample here was peripheral blood, taken before any cancer treatment. The receptor source for this set is an older female donor with stage II squamous cell lung carcinoma.

This clone was detected a few times. The chain links TRBV19 to TRBJ1-4; 11 bases match TRBD1. Looked up from germline, CDR1 is LNHDA and CDR2 is SQIVND (reference sequence). Germline trimming cut 4 bases from V and 8 bases from J; bases unmatched to any gene: 6. This CDR3 region has 15 residues. This CDR3 is CASSNPGQGGEKLFF. The CDR3 DNA follows: TGTGCCAGTAGTAATCCGGGACAGGGGGGAGAAAAACTGTTTTTT.

This clone has more than one count but fewer than ten. This chain connects TRBV7-3 to TRBJ1-6, with D possibly being TRBD1 (5 bases). This CDR3 spans 15 amino acids. Germline V gene sequence: CDR1 SGHTA, CDR2 FQGTGA. Trimming removed 4 bases from V and 7 bases from J, with 14 bases in between. The CDR3 bases are TGTGCCAGCAGCTCCTCGGGGGGAGGCAATTCACCCCTCCACTTT. Translating gives CASSSSGGGNSPLHF. The entire variable domain, with the rest obtained from reference TRBV7-3 and TRBJ1-6, is as follows: GAGVSQTPSNKVTEKGKYVELRCDPISGHTALYWYRQSLGQGPEFLIYFQGTGAADDSGLPNDRFFAVRPEGSVSTLKIQRTERGDSAVYLCASSSSGGGNSPLHFGNGTRLTVT.

This chain joins TRBV12-5 and TRBJ2-5, with TRBD1 matching over 7 bases. The CDR3 is 13 amino acids. The junction had 5 bases not matched to a gene; V was cut back by 6 bases and J by 4 bases. The germline V gene has CDR1 LGHNT and CDR2 FRNRAP. This CDR3 is CASGQGVGETQYF. The DNA for the CDR3 is TGTGCTAGTGGGCAGGGGGTGGGAGAGACCCAGTACTTC.

The genes are TRBV7-9 and TRBJ1-6, with 7 bases fitting TRBD1. The germline V gene has CDR1 SEHNR and CDR2 FQNEAQ (reference sequence). The V segment lost 1 base and the J segment 4 bases; nucleotides outside the gene matches: 7. CDR3 length: 17 amino acids. The CDR3 coding sequence is TGTGCCAGCAGCTTAGTGGTCCCGGGACAGTATAATTCACCCCTCCACTTT. Translated, it gives CASSLVVPGQYNSPLHF. The whole variable domain, filled in from reference TRBV7-9 and TRBJ1-6, reads DTGVSQNPRHKITKRGQNVTFRCDPISEHNRLYWYRQTLGQGPEFLTYFQNEAQLEKSRLLSDRFSAERPKGSFSTLEIQRTEQGDSAMYLCASSLVVPGQYNSPLHFGNGTRLTVT.

This chain uses TRBV5-4 with TRBJ1-3, with unresolved D. Trimming cost V 6 bases and J 2 bases, with 12 bases left between them. There are 14 residues in the CDR3. Germline V gene lookup returns CDR1 SGHNT and CDR2 YYREEE (reference sequence). The CDR3 region has the DNA TGTGCCAGCACCCGGGGAGGTACTGGAAACACCATATATTTT. Protein: CASTRGGTGNTIYF. Combining the CDR3 with reference TRBV5-4 and TRBJ1-3 gives the whole variable domain ETGVTQSPTHLIKTRGQQVTLRCSSQSGHNTVSWYQQALGQGPQFIFQYYREEENGRGNFPPRFSGLQFPNYSSELNVNALELDDSALYLCASTRGGTGNTIYFGEGSWLTVV.